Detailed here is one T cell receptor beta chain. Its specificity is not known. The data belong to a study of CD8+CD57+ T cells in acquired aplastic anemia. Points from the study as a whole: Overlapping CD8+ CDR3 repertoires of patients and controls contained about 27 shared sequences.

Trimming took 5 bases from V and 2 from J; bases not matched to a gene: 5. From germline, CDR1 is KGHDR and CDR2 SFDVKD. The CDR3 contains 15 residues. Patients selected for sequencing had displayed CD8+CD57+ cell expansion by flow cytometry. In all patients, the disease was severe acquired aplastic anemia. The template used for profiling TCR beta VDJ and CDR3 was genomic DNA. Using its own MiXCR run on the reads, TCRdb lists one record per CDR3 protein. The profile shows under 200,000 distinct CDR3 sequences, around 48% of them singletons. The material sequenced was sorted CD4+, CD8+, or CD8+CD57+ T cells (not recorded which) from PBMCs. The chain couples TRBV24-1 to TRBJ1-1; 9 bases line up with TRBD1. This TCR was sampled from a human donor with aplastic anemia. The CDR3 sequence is CATSASDRGNTEAFF. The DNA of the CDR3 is TGTGCCACCAGTGCATCGGACAGGGGAAACACTGAAGCTTTCTTT.